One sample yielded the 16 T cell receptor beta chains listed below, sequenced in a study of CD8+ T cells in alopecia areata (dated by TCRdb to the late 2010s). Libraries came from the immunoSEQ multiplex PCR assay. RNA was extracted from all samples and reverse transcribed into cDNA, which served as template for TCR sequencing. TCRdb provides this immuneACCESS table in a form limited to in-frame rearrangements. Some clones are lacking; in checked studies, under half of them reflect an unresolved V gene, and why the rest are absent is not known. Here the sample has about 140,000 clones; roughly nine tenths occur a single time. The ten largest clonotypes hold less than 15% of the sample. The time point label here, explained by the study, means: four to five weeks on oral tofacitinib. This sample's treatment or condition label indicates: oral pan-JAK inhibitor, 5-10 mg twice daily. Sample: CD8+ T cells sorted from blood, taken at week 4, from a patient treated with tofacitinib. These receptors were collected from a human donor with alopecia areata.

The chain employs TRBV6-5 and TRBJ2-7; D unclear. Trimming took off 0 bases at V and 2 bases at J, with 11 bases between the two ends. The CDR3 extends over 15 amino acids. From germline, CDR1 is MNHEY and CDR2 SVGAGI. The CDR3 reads CASSYSWTDAYEQYF. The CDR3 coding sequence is TGTGCCAGCAGTTACTCGTGGACGGATGCCTACGAGCAGTACTTC.

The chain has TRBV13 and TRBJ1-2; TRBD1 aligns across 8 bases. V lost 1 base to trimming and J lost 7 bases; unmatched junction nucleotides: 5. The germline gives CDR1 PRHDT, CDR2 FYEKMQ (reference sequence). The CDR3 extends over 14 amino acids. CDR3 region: CASSLETGETGYTF. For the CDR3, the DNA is TGTGCCAGCAGCTTAGAGACAGGGGAAACTGGCTACACCTTC.

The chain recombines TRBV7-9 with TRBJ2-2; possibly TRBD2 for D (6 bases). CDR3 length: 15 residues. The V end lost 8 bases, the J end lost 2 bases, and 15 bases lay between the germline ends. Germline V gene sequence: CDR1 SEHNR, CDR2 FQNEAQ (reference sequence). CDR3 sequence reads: CASAGTFANTGELFF. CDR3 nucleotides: TGTGCCAGCGCCGGGACTTTTGCTAACACCGGGGAGCTGTTTTTT.

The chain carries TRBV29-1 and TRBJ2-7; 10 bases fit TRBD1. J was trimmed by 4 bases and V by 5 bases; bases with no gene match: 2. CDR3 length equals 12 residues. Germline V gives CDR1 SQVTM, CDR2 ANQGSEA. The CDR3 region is CSVRTGGYEQYF. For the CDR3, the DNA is TGCAGCGTTCGGACAGGGGGTTACGAGCAGTACTTC.

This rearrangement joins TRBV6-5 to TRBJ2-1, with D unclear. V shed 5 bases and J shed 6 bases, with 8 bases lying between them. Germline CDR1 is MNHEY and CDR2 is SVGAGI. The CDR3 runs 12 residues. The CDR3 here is CASSPGFNEQFF. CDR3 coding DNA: TGTGCCAGCAGTCCCGGGTTCAATGAGCAGTTCTTC.

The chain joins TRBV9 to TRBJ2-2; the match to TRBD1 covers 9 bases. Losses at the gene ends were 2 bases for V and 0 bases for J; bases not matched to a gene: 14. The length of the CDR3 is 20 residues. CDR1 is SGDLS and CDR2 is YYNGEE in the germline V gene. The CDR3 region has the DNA TGTGCCAGCAGCGTTCAAATAAACCCGGGACAGGGCTCGAACACCGGGGAGCTGTTTTTT. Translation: CASSVQINPGQGSNTGELFF.

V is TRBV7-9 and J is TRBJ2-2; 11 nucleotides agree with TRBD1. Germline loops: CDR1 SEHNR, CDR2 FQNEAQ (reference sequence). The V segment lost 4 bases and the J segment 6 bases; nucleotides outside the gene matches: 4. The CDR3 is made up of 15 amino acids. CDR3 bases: TGTGCCAGCAGCTACGGGACAGGGGGTTCCGGGGAGCTGTTTTTT. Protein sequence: CASSYGTGGSGELFF.

CDR3 bases: TGCGCCAGCAGCCAAAAACCGGGACTAGCGGACACAGATACGCAGTATTTT. This codes for CASSQKPGLADTDTQYF. This chain links TRBV4-1 with TRBJ2-3; TRBD2 aligns across 11 bases. Germline CDR1 MGHRA, CDR2 YSYEKL. V shed 2 bases, J shed 2 bases, and the junction held 6 bases outside the gene matches. The CDR3 length is 17 residues.

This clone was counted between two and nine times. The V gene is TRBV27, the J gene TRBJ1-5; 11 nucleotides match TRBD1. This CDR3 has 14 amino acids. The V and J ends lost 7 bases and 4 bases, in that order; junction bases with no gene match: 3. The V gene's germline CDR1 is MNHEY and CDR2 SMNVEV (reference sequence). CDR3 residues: CASMDRGRNQPQHF. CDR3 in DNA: TGTGCCAGCATGGACAGGGGGCGAAATCAGCCCCAGCATTTT.

Here the CDR3 DNA reads TGTGCCAGCAGCCGGGGTGGTGGCTACACCTTC. It specifies CASSRGGGYTF. The chain has TRBV7-9 and TRBJ1-2; D is undetermined. CDR3 length equals 11 residues. The V end was cut by 5 bases, the J end by 7 bases, with 8 bases between. Germline assignment: CDR1 SEHNR and CDR2 FQNEAQ (reference sequence).

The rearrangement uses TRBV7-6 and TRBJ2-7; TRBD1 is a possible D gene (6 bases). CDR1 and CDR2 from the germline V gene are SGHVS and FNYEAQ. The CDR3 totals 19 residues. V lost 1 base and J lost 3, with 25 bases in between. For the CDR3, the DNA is TGTGCCAGCAGCTTAGAGTCAAACTTAAGAAGGGACACGAACTACGAGCAGTACTTC. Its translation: CASSLESNLRRDTNYEQYF.

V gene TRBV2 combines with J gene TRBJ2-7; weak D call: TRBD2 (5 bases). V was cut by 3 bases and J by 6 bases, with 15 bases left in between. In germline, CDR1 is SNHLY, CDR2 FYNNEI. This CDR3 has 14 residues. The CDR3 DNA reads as TGTGCCAGCAGTGATCCGAACGGACTGATCGAGCAGTACTTC. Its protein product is CASSDPNGLIEQYF.

CDR3 region: CASSVAGTYGYTF. The CDR3 DNA reads TGTGCCAGCAGCGTAGCGGGGACTTATGGCTACACCTTC. The V and J genes are TRBV9 and TRBJ1-2; D is possibly TRBD1 (5 bases). The CDR3 is 13 residues long. Between the trimmed V and J ends, which lost 0 bases and 5 bases, there was a span of 8 bases. Germline CDR1 reads SGDLS; CDR2 reads YYNGEE.

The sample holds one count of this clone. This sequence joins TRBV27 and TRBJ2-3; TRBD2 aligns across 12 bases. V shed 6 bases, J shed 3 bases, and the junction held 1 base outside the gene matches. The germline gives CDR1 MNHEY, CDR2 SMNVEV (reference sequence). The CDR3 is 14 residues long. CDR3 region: CASSLAGGTDTQYF. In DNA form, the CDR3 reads TGTGCCAGCAGCCTAGCGGGGGGGACAGATACGCAGTATTTT.

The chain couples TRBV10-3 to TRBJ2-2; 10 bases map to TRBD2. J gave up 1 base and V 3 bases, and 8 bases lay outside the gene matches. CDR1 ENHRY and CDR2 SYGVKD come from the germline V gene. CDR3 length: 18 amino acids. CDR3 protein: CAISDPSSGGMNTGELFF. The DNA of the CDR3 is TGTGCCATCAGTGACCCGAGTAGCGGGGGGATGAACACCGGGGAGCTGTTTTTT.

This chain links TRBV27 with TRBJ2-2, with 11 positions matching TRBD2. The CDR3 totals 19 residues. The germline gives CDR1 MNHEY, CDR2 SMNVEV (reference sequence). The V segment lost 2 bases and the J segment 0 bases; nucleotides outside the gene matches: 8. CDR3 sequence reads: CASSLQILAGGTNTGELFF. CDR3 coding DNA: TGTGCCAGCAGTTTACAGATTCTAGCGGGAGGAACGAACACCGGGGAGCTGTTTTTT.